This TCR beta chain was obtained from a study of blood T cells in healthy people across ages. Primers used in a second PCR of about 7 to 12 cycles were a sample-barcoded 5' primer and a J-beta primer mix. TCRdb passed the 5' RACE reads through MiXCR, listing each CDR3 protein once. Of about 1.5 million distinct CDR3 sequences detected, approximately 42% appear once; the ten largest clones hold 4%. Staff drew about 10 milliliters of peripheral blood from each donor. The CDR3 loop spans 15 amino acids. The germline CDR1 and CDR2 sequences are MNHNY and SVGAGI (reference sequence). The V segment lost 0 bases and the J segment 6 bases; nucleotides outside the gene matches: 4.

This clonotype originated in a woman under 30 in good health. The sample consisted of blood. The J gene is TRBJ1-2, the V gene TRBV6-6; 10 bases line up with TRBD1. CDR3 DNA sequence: TGTGCCAGCAGTTACTCCGACAGGGGGCACAATGGCTACACCTTC. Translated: CASSYSDRGHNGYTF.